This TCR beta chain comes out of a study of T-cell reconstitution after alpha-beta-depleted transplantation in children. This sample's TCRbeta library carried unique molecular identifier barcodes. TCRdb called the PCR reads again in MiXCR, with one record for every CDR3 protein. The table shows some 200,000 distinct CDR3 sequences, with around 9.2% occurring only once. This CDR3 region has 14 residues. After removal of 5 bases from V and 6 bases from J, the junction contained 2 bases not matched to a gene. The germline V gene has CDR1 SGHVS and CDR2 FNYEAQ. This clonotype was seen many times. The clonotype comes from a male patient between 2 and 15 years old who had a stem cell transplant for acute myeloid leukemia, so the T cells may come from the graft donor. Here the sequenced sample was PBMCs, mostly from graft donor cells, taken 360 days after TCRalphabeta/CD19-depleted stem cell transplant. The chain has TRBV7-6 and TRBJ2-1, with 12 bases matching TRBD2. The CDR3 DNA is TGTGCCAGCAGCCCTAGCGGGGGGGCCAATGAGCAGTTCTTC. This codes for CASSPSGGANEQFF.